Detailed here is one T cell receptor beta chain. The data were taken from a study of regulatory T cells in long-lasting Graves disease. The sample's time point: newly diagnosed GD, antithyroid drugs for less than 3 months. Extracted RNA from PBMCs served as the source of the TCR library. Arm-PCR with iRepertoire HTBI primers amplified the CDR3 regions for these TCR beta libraries. TCRdb itself ran the multiplex PCR reads through MiXCR, one entry per CDR3 protein. The table includes some 500,000 distinct CDR3 sequences, more than 15% detected once. These data also featured in a second study, about T cells in Graves' hyperthyroidism and ophthalmopathy.

Sequencing used peripheral blood mononuclear cells (PBMCs), obtained at new diagnosis, from a patient treated with antithyroid drugs. This clonotype was obtained from a woman aged 35-65 years with Graves disease.

In nucleotides, the CDR3 is TGTGCCAGCAGCTTAGCGGGCAGCGCCTCAGGGGAACTGTTTTTT. It yields the protein CASSLAGSASGELFF. This chain uses TRBV7-9 with TRBJ1-4; perhaps TRBD1 as D (6 bases). Germline V CDR1 and CDR2: SEHNR, FQNEAQ (reference sequence). V lost 0 bases to trimming and J lost 12 bases, with 17 bases between them. The CDR3 contains 15 residues.